The 19 T cell receptor beta chains given below trace back to one sample, sequenced in a study of blood T cell repertoires in COVID-19. TCRdb's copy holds only in-frame clones and misses some; the assay was immunoSEQ multiplex PCR. The sample consists of approximately 200,000 clones, 88% of them appearing once. The sample comprised peripheral blood. These receptors originate from a man between 65 and 85 years old with active or convalescent COVID-19.

This chain links TRBV5-1 with TRBJ1-4; unclear D gene. CDR1 is SGHRS and CDR2 is YFSETQ in the germline V gene. V was cut by 4 bases and J by 4 bases, with 17 bases left in between. The CDR3 contains 16 residues. The CDR3 loop is CASSPVAGTINEKLFF. The CDR3, as DNA: TGCGCCAGCAGCCCCGTGGCAGGAACGATTAATGAAAAACTGTTTTTT.

Points on this clone: One junction end disagrees with the germline gene, perhaps due to a read error. This chain joins TRBV7-7 and TRBJ2-3; D is possibly TRBD2 (6 bases). Germline CDR1 is SSHAT and CDR2 is FNYEAQ (reference sequence). The length of the CDR3 is 14 residues. CDR3 sequence reads: CASSGGGLSDTQYF. The DNA of the CDR3 is TGTGCTAGCAGTGGAGGAGGGTTGTCAGATACGCAGTATTTT.

The chain is built from TRBV5-1 and TRBJ1-4; D possibly corresponds to TRBD1 (6 bases). From germline, CDR1 is SGHRS and CDR2 YFSETQ. The CDR3 runs to 14 residues. V was pared by 0 bases and J by 7 bases, with 10 bases between. Here the CDR3 DNA reads TGCGCCAGCAGCTTGGTAGGGGGTGGTGAAAAACTGTTTTTT. This codes for CASSLVGGGEKLFF.

The chain is built from TRBV25-1 and TRBJ1-5, with TRBD1 matching over 12 bases. Trimming at V came to 6 bases and at J to 7 bases, leaving 4 bases not matched to a gene. The CDR3 covers 14 residues. Germline values: CDR1 MGHDK, CDR2 SYGVNS. The CDR3 reads CASRGQGARQPQHF. DNA of the CDR3: TGTGCCAGCAGGGGACAGGGGGCAAGGCAGCCCCAGCATTTT.

V is TRBV14 and J is TRBJ2-1; unclear D gene. CDR1 is SGHDN, CDR2 FVKESK, per germline. V was pared by 1 base and J by 12 bases, with 19 bases between. The CDR3 spans 15 residues. The CDR3 sequence is CASSQAGNAAGGQFF. CDR3 in DNA: TGTGCCAGCAGCCAAGCTGGTAACGCGGCTGGTGGGCAGTTCTTC.

The chain has TRBV3-1 (or the pseudogene TRBV3-2) and TRBJ1-1, with TRBD1 as a possible D gene (6 bases). The germline V and J ends were trimmed by 3 bases and 5 bases, with 10 bases remaining between them. The CDR3 contains 13 residues. From germline, CDR1 is LGHDT and CDR2 YNNKEL (reference sequence). This CDR3 is CASSQGAPTEAFF. The CDR3 nucleotides are TGTGCCAGCAGCCAGGGGGCGCCGACTGAAGCTTTCTTT.

The V gene is TRBV10-3, the J gene TRBJ1-5; 10 bases agree with TRBD1. J was trimmed by 4 bases and V by 3 bases; bases with no gene match: 3. Germline V gene lookup returns CDR1 ENHRY and CDR2 SYGVKD. The CDR3 covers 15 residues. CDR3 nucleotides: TGTGCCATCAGTGATCGGGACAGGGGAAATCAGCCCCAGCATTTT. Translated: CAISDRDRGNQPQHF.

In this sample, this clone turned up once. V and J are TRBV27 and TRBJ2-1; D is possibly TRBD2 (5 bases). The V and J ends lost 5 bases and 7 bases respectively, with 9 bases between them. The CDR3 consists of 12 residues. From germline, CDR1 is MNHEY and CDR2 SMNVEV (reference sequence). The CDR3 DNA is TGTGCCAGCAGTCCGGGGTTTAATGAGCAGTTCTTC. Its translation: CASSPGFNEQFF.

The V call is TRBV11-2, the J call TRBJ2-5; D not resolved. CDR1 is SGHAT and CDR2 is FQNNGV in the germline V gene. This CDR3 contains 11 residues. Trimming removed 5 bases at V and 5 bases at J, with 6 bases between. This chain's CDR3 is CASSLEETQYF. Here the CDR3 DNA reads TGTGCCAGCAGCCTTGAGGAGACCCAGTACTTC.

CDR3 in amino acids: CSIKQVHFQETQYF. Here the CDR3 DNA reads TGCAGCATCAAACAGGTCCACTTCCAAGAGACCCAGTACTTC. This chain links TRBV29-1 with TRBJ2-5; D may be TRBD1 (5 bases). The CDR3 has 14 amino acids. The germline gives CDR1 SQVTM, CDR2 ANQGSEA. Trimming took 8 bases from V and 1 from J, leaving 17 bases between them.

V gene TRBV7-9 combines with J gene TRBJ2-2, with D maybe TRBD2 (5 bases). CDR3 length: 12 amino acids. Germline V gives CDR1 SEHNR, CDR2 FQNEAQ (reference sequence). The V end lost 5 bases, the J end lost 7 bases, and 8 bases lay between the germline ends. Here the CDR3 reads CASSPGGGELFF. For the CDR3, the DNA is TGTGCCAGCAGCCCCGGAGGCGGGGAGCTGTTTTTT. The full variable domain, its missing parts supplied by reference TRBV7-9 and TRBJ2-2, is DTGVSQNPRHKITKRGQNVTFRCDPISEHNRLYWYRQTLGQGPEFLTYFQNEAQLEKSRLLSDRFSAERPKGSFSTLEIQRTEQGDSAMYLCASSPGGGELFFGEGSRLTVL.

The rearrangement joins TRBV29-1 to TRBJ1-1; the D is unclear. The CDR3 is made up of 14 amino acids. Trimming removed 6 bases from V and 0 bases from J, with 14 bases in between. Germline V CDR1 and CDR2: SQVTM, ANQGSEA. CDR3 DNA sequence: TGCAGCGTCACTAATCGGTTCATGAACACTGAAGCTTTCTTT. Residues: CSVTNRFMNTEAFF.

The J gene is TRBJ2-2, the V gene TRBV5-1; 8 bases align to TRBD1. Per germline, CDR1 SGHRS and CDR2 YFSETQ. This CDR3 comprises 13 residues. V dropped 4 bases and J dropped 7; count of bases not matched to a gene: 3. The CDR3 sequence is CASSDTGGGELFF. The CDR3 bases are TGCGCCAGCAGCGATACAGGGGGCGGGGAGCTGTTTTTT.

J is TRBJ1-2 and V is TRBV6-5, with 8 nucleotides matching TRBD1. The V gene's germline CDR1 is MNHEY and CDR2 SVGAGI. With 6 bases clipped from V and 3 bases from J, the junction kept 6 bases outside the gene matches. This CDR3 has 14 residues. CDR3: CASSSGGLDYGYTF. CDR3 nucleotide sequence: TGTGCCAGCAGCTCAGGGGGCCTTGACTATGGCTACACCTTC.

This clone was picked up a small number of times. This chain uses TRBV3-1 (or the pseudogene TRBV3-2) with TRBJ2-7, with TRBD2 matching over 10 bases. The CDR3 loop spans 14 amino acids. Germline lookup yields CDR1 LGHDT and CDR2 YNNKEL (reference sequence). Germline trimming cut 5 bases from V and 7 bases from J; bases unmatched to any gene: 8. The CDR3 protein is CASSVTSGRLEQYF. The CDR3 nucleotides read TGTGCCAGCAGCGTGACTAGCGGGCGGCTGGAGCAGTACTTC.

The rearrangement uses TRBV29-1 and TRBJ2-3, with TRBD2 matching over 15 bases. This CDR3 region has 16 residues. The V and J ends lost 4 bases and 2 bases, in that order; junction bases with no gene match: 4. CDR1 is SQVTM and CDR2 is ANQGSEA in the germline V gene. CDR3 sequence (DNA): TGCAGCGTTGCCGGGACTAGCGGGGGGTCCACAGATACGCAGTATTTT. Translation gives CSVAGTSGGSTDTQYF.

The rearrangement links TRBV6-2 or TRBV6-3 to TRBJ2-7, with 16 bases identical to TRBD2. Germline CDR1 and CDR2: MNHEY and SVGEGT. V shed 4 bases, J shed 3 bases, and the junction held 9 bases outside the gene matches. The CDR3 has 18 residues. CDR3 in amino acids: CASSSTGTSGRARYEQYF. CDR3 DNA sequence: TGTGCCAGCAGTTCAACCGGGACTAGCGGGAGGGCACGCTACGAGCAGTACTTC.

This rearrangement joins TRBV5-6 to TRBJ2-5, with D tentatively TRBD2 (6 bases). The V and J ends lost 6 bases and 3 bases respectively, with 18 bases between them. Germline CDR1 and CDR2: SGHDT and YYEEEE. The CDR3 extends over 15 amino acids. The DNA for the CDR3 is TGTGCCAGCACCCCATACCGGGGGAACAAAGAGACCCAGTACTTC. Protein: CASTPYRGNKETQYF.

The chain links TRBV4-3 to TRBJ1-6; 8 nucleotides match TRBD1. The germline gives CDR1 LGHNA, CDR2 YSLEER. After removal of 4 bases from V and 7 bases from J, the junction contained 6 bases not matched to a gene. The CDR3 runs 15 residues. CDR3: CASSRSRDRNSPLHF. The CDR3 bases are TGCGCCAGCAGCCGGTCCCGGGACAGGAATTCACCCCTCCACTTT.